Sequencing of this TCR beta chain was carried out in a study of shared clonotypes between healthy human individuals. General observations from the study: Four donors held about 5% of naive CD4 clonotypes in common.

The sorted-subset replicate PCRs were given about 210 ng DNA, which is 30,000 or so T cell genomes. TCRdb's copy holds only in-frame clones and misses some; the assay was immunoSEQ multiplex PCR. The sample has fewer than 850,000 clones, about two thirds seen once. As concerns this clone: The target antigen is unknown.

Donation came from healthy HIV-negative adults that had no recent acute infections or vaccinations. Trimming left V 8 bases short and J 3 bases short, with 20 bases between. This CDR3 contains 16 residues. Germline CDR1 MDHEN, CDR2 SYDVKM. The receptor's source is a woman in her 30s in good health. This chain uses TRBV28 with TRBJ2-1; the D gene is possibly TRBD1 (5 bases). Sequencing was carried out using memory CD4+ T cells sorted from blood. Stated subset: CD45RA-negative fraction. The CDR3 loop is CASLRGHSSYYNEQFF. CDR3 nucleotide sequence: TGTGCCAGCCTTAGGGGCCACAGTTCGTACTACAATGAGCAGTTCTTC.